The rows below give T cell receptor beta chains drawn from one sample of a study of blood T cell repertoires in COVID-19. TCRdb's table, derived via immunoSEQ multiplex PCR, lists solely in-frame clones and lacks some. The data contain approximately 52,000 clones, 84% of them seen just once; the ten biggest clones take up roughly 13%. Sequencing was performed on peripheral blood. The receptors here all came from a woman aged 80 or over with acute or convalescent COVID-19. The CDR3 runs from the conserved cysteine through the conserved F or W. A D gene is named only where the DNA matches it firmly. Part of the rows lack a size; the others show once, few, many or a class for expanded clones.

v_call: TRBV6-6; d_call: TRBD2; j_call: TRBJ2-5; clone_size: .; cdr3_aa: CASRGGQAGGRETQYF; cdr3_nt: TGTGCCAGCAGAGGTGGTCAAGCGGGGGGCCGAGAGACCCAGTACTTC
v_call: TRBV10-3; d_call: TRBD1; j_call: TRBJ1-4; clone_size: .; cdr3_aa: CAIREDRGNEKLFF; cdr3_nt: TGTGCCATCAGAGAGGACAGGGGAAATGAAAAACTGTTTTTT
v_call: TRBV13; d_call: .; j_call: TRBJ2-4; clone_size: few; cdr3_aa: CASSYRDQNIQYF; cdr3_nt: TGTGCCAGCAGTTACAGGGACCAAAACATTCAGTACTTC
v_call: TRBV29-1; d_call: TRBD1; j_call: TRBJ1-4; clone_size: .; cdr3_aa: CSVGQGLEKLFF; cdr3_nt: TGCAGCGTAGGACAGGGTTTAGAAAAACTGTTTTTT
v_call: TRBV4-1; d_call: TRBD1; j_call: TRBJ1-1; clone_size: .; cdr3_aa: CASSPTRTGGRTEAFF; cdr3_nt: TGCGCCAGCAGCCCCACCCGGACAGGGGGCAGAACTGAAGCTTTCTTT
v_call: TRBV5-6; d_call: TRBD1; j_call: TRBJ1-3; clone_size: .; cdr3_aa: CASSFGQGGSGNTIYF; cdr3_nt: TGTGCCAGCAGCTTCGGGCAGGGGGGCTCTGGAAACACCATATATTTT
v_call: TRBV5-1; d_call: TRBD1; j_call: TRBJ1-1; clone_size: .; cdr3_aa: CASSLGTGGFDTEAFF; cdr3_nt: TGCGCCAGCAGCTTGGGGACAGGGGGCTTCGACACTGAAGCTTTCTTT
v_call: TRBV7-9; d_call: .; j_call: TRBJ2-3; clone_size: .; cdr3_aa: CASSSPGEEADTQYF; cdr3_nt: TGTGCCAGCAGCTCCCCAGGGGAAGAGGCAGATACGCAGTATTTT
v_call: TRBV7-9; d_call: .; j_call: TRBJ1-4; clone_size: few; cdr3_aa: CASSLQGAANEKLFF; cdr3_nt: TGTGCCAGCAGCCTACAGGGTGCAGCTAATGAAAAACTGTTTTTT
v_call: TRBV5-1; d_call: .; j_call: TRBJ2-3; clone_size: .; cdr3_aa: CASSLADTSTDTQYF; cdr3_nt: TGCGCCAGCAGCTTGGCGGACACTAGCACAGATACGCAGTATTTT
v_call: TRBV27; d_call: .; j_call: TRBJ2-7; clone_size: .; cdr3_aa: CASSLNLNYEQYF; cdr3_nt: TGTGCCAGCAGTTTAAACCTAAACTACGAGCAGTACTTC
v_call: TRBV7-9; d_call: TRBD1; j_call: TRBJ2-1; clone_size: .; cdr3_aa: CASSLDTGGWNEQFF; cdr3_nt: TGTGCCAGCAGCTTAGACACAGGGGGCTGGAATGAGCAGTTCTTC
v_call: TRBV3-1/TRBV3-2; d_call: .; j_call: TRBJ1-4; clone_size: .; cdr3_aa: CASRVSTNEKLFF; cdr3_nt: TGTGCCAGCCGAGTGTCAACTAATGAAAAACTGTTTTTT
v_call: TRBV10-1; d_call: .; j_call: TRBJ1-6; clone_size: .; cdr3_aa: CASSEGLPNSPLHF; cdr3_nt: TGCGCCAGCAGTGAGGGACTGCCGAATTCACCCCTCCACTTT
v_call: TRBV13; d_call: .; j_call: TRBJ2-2; clone_size: .; cdr3_aa: CASSLGGDTGELFF; cdr3_nt: TGTGCCAGCAGCTTAGGAGGGGACACCGGGGAGCTGTTTTTT
v_call: TRBV19; d_call: .; j_call: TRBJ1-2; clone_size: few; cdr3_aa: CASSQGPGYGYTF; cdr3_nt: TGTGCCAGTAGCCAGGGGCCGGGCTATGGCTACACCTTC
v_call: TRBV7-9; d_call: .; j_call: TRBJ1-4; clone_size: .; cdr3_aa: CASSAQGYPNEKLFF; cdr3_nt: TGTGCCAGCAGCGCACAGGGTTATCCTAATGAAAAACTGTTTTTT
v_call: TRBV18; d_call: .; j_call: TRBJ1-5; clone_size: once; cdr3_aa: CASSPGQPTLNQPQHF; cdr3_nt: TGTGCCAGCTCACCAGGACAGCCGACGCTCAATCAGCCCCAGCATTTT
v_call: TRBV18; d_call: .; j_call: TRBJ2-5; clone_size: .; cdr3_aa: CASSPQRYQETQYF; cdr3_nt: TGTGCCAGCTCACCCCAGCGTTACCAAGAGACCCAGTACTTC
v_call: TRBV15; d_call: .; j_call: TRBJ2-3; clone_size: .; cdr3_aa: CATSRDRPGLGDTQYF; cdr3_nt: TGTGCCACCAGCAGAGACCGACCAGGGCTGGGGGATACGCAGTATTTT
v_call: TRBV28; d_call: TRBD1; j_call: TRBJ2-6; clone_size: .; cdr3_aa: CASSYPTGRSGANVLTF; cdr3_nt: TGTGCCAGCAGTTACCCGACAGGGCGCTCTGGGGCCAACGTCCTGACTTTC
v_call: TRBV7-9; d_call: .; j_call: TRBJ1-2; clone_size: few; cdr3_aa: CASSSRAEGEGGYTF; cdr3_nt: TGTGCCAGCAGCTCCCGTGCCGAGGGGGAGGGAGGCTACACCTTC
v_call: TRBV11-3; d_call: TRBD1; j_call: TRBJ2-5; clone_size: once; cdr3_aa: CASSTRQGQQETQYF; cdr3_nt: TGTGCCAGCAGCACCCGCCAGGGACAGCAAGAGACCCAGTACTTC
v_call: TRBV29-1; d_call: .; j_call: TRBJ1-2; clone_size: .; cdr3_aa: CSFGEGGYGYTF; cdr3_nt: TGCAGCTTCGGGGAGGGGGGCTATGGCTACACCTTC
v_call: TRBV4-1; d_call: TRBD2; j_call: TRBJ2-5; clone_size: .; cdr3_aa: CASTPTSVPGETQYF; cdr3_nt: TGCGCCAGCACCCCAACTAGCGTGCCTGGAGAGACCCAGTACTTC
v_call: TRBV5-6; d_call: .; j_call: TRBJ1-6; clone_size: .; cdr3_aa: CASSAGLARSYNSPLHF; cdr3_nt: TGTGCCAGCAGCGCCGGACTGGCGCGATCCTATAATTCACCCCTCCACTTT
v_call: TRBV12-3/TRBV12-4; d_call: .; j_call: TRBJ1-1; clone_size: .; cdr3_aa: CASRIGTNTEAFF; cdr3_nt: TGTGCCAGCAGGATTGGGACAAACACTGAAGCTTTCTTT
v_call: TRBV28; d_call: TRBD1; j_call: TRBJ1-5; clone_size: .; cdr3_aa: CASSSVGQGRGQPQHF; cdr3_nt: TGTGCCAGCAGTTCAGTCGGACAGGGGAGAGGTCAGCCCCAGCATTTT
v_call: TRBV5-1; d_call: TRBD1; j_call: TRBJ1-1; clone_size: .; cdr3_aa: CASSLRQGRLDEAFF; cdr3_nt: TGCGCCAGCAGCTTGCGACAGGGCAGGTTGGATGAAGCTTTCTTT
v_call: TRBV19; d_call: .; j_call: TRBJ1-3; clone_size: .; cdr3_aa: CASNHEGWGNTIYF; cdr3_nt: TGTGCCAGTAACCACGAGGGATGGGGAAACACCATATATTTT
v_call: TRBV12-3/TRBV12-4; d_call: .; j_call: TRBJ1-2; clone_size: .; cdr3_aa: CASRKGEWDGYTF; cdr3_nt: TGTGCCAGCAGGAAGGGGGAGTGGGATGGCTACACCTTC
v_call: TRBV7-9; d_call: TRBD1; j_call: TRBJ1-1; clone_size: .; cdr3_aa: CASTRDSVTNTEAFF; cdr3_nt: TGTGCCAGCACCCGGGACAGCGTGACGAACACTGAAGCTTTCTTT
v_call: TRBV19; d_call: TRBD1; j_call: TRBJ1-4; clone_size: once; cdr3_aa: CASSMGQGGITNEKLFF; cdr3_nt: TGTGCCAGTAGTATGGGACAGGGAGGCATCACTAATGAAAAACTGTTTTTT
v_call: TRBV5-1; d_call: TRBD1; j_call: TRBJ1-1; clone_size: .; cdr3_aa: CASSTGGSTEAFF; cdr3_nt: TGCGCCAGCAGCACAGGGGGCAGCACTGAAGCTTTCTTT
v_call: TRBV30; d_call: .; j_call: TRBJ1-5; clone_size: .; cdr3_aa: CAFCLNSNQPQHF; cdr3_nt: TGTGCCTTTTGTCTAAATAGCAATCAGCCCCAGCATTTT
v_call: TRBV13; d_call: TRBD2; j_call: TRBJ2-3; clone_size: .; cdr3_aa: CASSYRAGASTDTQYF; cdr3_nt: TGTGCCAGCAGCTATAGAGCGGGGGCTAGCACAGATACGCAGTATTTT
v_call: TRBV19; d_call: TRBD1; j_call: TRBJ1-4; clone_size: .; cdr3_aa: CASSTQGQAGEKLFF; cdr3_nt: TGTGCCAGTAGTACCCAGGGACAGGCGGGTGAAAAACTGTTTTTT
v_call: TRBV6-5; d_call: .; j_call: TRBJ2-7; clone_size: .; cdr3_aa: CASLRGIYEQYF; cdr3_nt: TGTGCCAGCCTCCGGGGGATCTACGAGCAGTACTTC
v_call: TRBV10-3; d_call: TRBD1; j_call: TRBJ2-5; clone_size: .; cdr3_aa: CAISPGQAEETQYF; cdr3_nt: TGTGCCATCAGCCCCGGACAGGCTGAAGAGACCCAGTACTTC
v_call: TRBV7-3; d_call: .; j_call: TRBJ2-6; clone_size: .; cdr3_aa: CASSRTGTNLAGANVLTF; cdr3_nt: TGTGCCAGCAGCCGCACCGGGACAAATTTAGCTGGGGCCAACGTCCTGACTTTC
v_call: TRBV7-3; d_call: TRBD2; j_call: TRBJ2-1; clone_size: .; cdr3_aa: CASSLKAGGSYNEQFF; cdr3_nt: TGTGCCAGCAGCTTAAAGGCGGGGGGCTCCTACAATGAGCAGTTCTTC
v_call: TRBV24-1; d_call: .; j_call: TRBJ1-2; clone_size: .; cdr3_aa: CATSDSRGDYYGYTF; cdr3_nt: TGTGCCACCAGTGATTCCCGGGGGGACTACTATGGCTACACCTTC
v_call: TRBV19; d_call: TRBD1; j_call: TRBJ1-2; clone_size: few; cdr3_aa: CASSTRQGQTLEDANYGYTF; cdr3_nt: TGTGCCAGTAGTACAAGACAGGGCCAAACCCTAGAAGATGCTAACTATGGCTACACCTTC
v_call: TRBV11-3; d_call: .; j_call: TRBJ2-5; clone_size: .; cdr3_aa: CASSLVASQETQYF; cdr3_nt: TGTGCCAGCAGCTTAGTGGCCAGCCAAGAGACCCAGTACTTC
v_call: TRBV2; d_call: .; j_call: TRBJ2-2; clone_size: .; cdr3_aa: CASSVLRAWNTGELFF; cdr3_nt: TGTGCCAGCAGTGTTCTCAGGGCATGGAACACCGGGGAGCTGTTTTTT
v_call: TRBV30; d_call: .; j_call: TRBJ2-7; clone_size: .; cdr3_aa: CAWSVGHLYEQYF; cdr3_nt: TGTGCCTGGAGTGTAGGACACCTCTACGAGCAGTACTTC
v_call: TRBV4-1; d_call: TRBD1; j_call: TRBJ1-2; clone_size: .; cdr3_aa: CASSQVTGGAFGYTF; cdr3_nt: TGCGCCAGCAGCCAGGTGACAGGGGGCGCATTTGGCTACACCTTC
v_call: TRBV2; d_call: .; j_call: TRBJ2-1; clone_size: .; cdr3_aa: CASSESGYNEQFF; cdr3_nt: TGTGCCAGCAGTGAATCCGGGTACAATGAGCAGTTCTTC
v_call: TRBV30; d_call: .; j_call: TRBJ2-5; clone_size: .; cdr3_aa: CAWSVVEETQYF; cdr3_nt: TGTGCCTGGAGTGTTGTAGAAGAGACCCAGTACTTC
v_call: TRBV6-5; d_call: TRBD1; j_call: TRBJ2-7; clone_size: .; cdr3_aa: CASSKPGQGRTEQYF; cdr3_nt: TGTGCCAGCAGTAAACCTGGACAGGGAAGGACCGAGCAGTACTTC
v_call: TRBV5-6; d_call: .; j_call: TRBJ1-4; clone_size: .; cdr3_aa: CASSLVSGREEKLFF; cdr3_nt: TGTGCCAGCAGCTTGGTTTCTGGGCGTGAAGAAAAACTGTTTTTT
v_call: TRBV30; d_call: TRBD1; j_call: TRBJ1-2; clone_size: once; cdr3_aa: CAWSQPTYRGYYGYTF; cdr3_nt: TGTGCCTGGAGTCAGCCGACTTACAGGGGTTACTATGGCTACACCTTC